Included here is one TCR beta chain sequence, with context. The data are from a study of shared clonotypes between healthy human individuals. The protocol was immunoSEQ multiplex PCR, while the TCRdb copy is restricted to in-frame clones and leaves out a portion. The data show 300,000 to 350,000 clones, with less than 85% seen just once and roughly 10% held by the top ten. The CDR3 totals 14 residues. Germline loops: CDR1 SNHLY, CDR2 FYNNEI. Deletions cut 5 bases from V and 3 bases from J, with 10 bases between. This chain connects TRBV2 to TRBJ2-2, with D perhaps TRBD2 (6 bases). The TCR was taken from a man younger than 40 in good health. Sequencing was carried out using memory CD4+ T cells sorted from blood. Specified subset: CD45RA-negative fraction. As DNA, the CDR3 is TGTGCCAGCAGTTTGAGGAGGGACACCGGGGAGCTGTTTTTT. This encodes CASSLRRDTGELFF.